This record covers a single T cell receptor beta chain. The data belong to a study of blood T cell repertoires in COVID-19. Whole-study context: The study drew acute and convalescent COVID-19 samples from the United States, Italy and Spain.

Original processing methods: Amplification of reference gene primers was used by the study to estimate nucleated cell counts. Repertoires were generated with immunoSEQ multiplex PCR, while TCRdb's copy carries only in-frame clones and drops some. The V and J calls and clone size were taken over from that table, and D and trimming were inferred from the DNA. The sample has over 250,000 clones; approximately 85% are singletons. The clonotype originates from a man in his forties or fifties with active or convalescent COVID-19. Material for sequencing was peripheral blood.

This CDR3 reads CASSQWTSGPSTDTQYF. The CDR3 region has the DNA TGCGCCAGCAGCCAGTGGACTAGCGGGCCGAGCACAGATACGCAGTATTTT. The rearrangement uses TRBV4-1 and TRBJ2-3, with 11 bases lining up with TRBD2. This CDR3 is built from 17 residues. From germline, CDR1 is MGHRA and CDR2 YSYEKL. V lost 3 bases to trimming and J lost 0 bases; unmatched junction nucleotides: 5.